These 25 T cell receptor beta chains originate from one sample sequenced in a study of cytomegalovirus exposure and HLA in healthy donors. Assay used: immunoSEQ multiplex PCR; TCRdb lists only in-frame clones, some missing. The sample lists tens of thousands of clones, about 85% occurring once. The sequenced sample consisted of PBMCs. The receptors were sampled from a man aged 18 to 29 in good health and CMV-seropositive.

This clone has only a few counts. This chain connects TRBV10-3 to TRBJ2-7, with 7 bases that match TRBD1. Unmatched junction bases numbered 3, after V lost 4 bases and J lost 3 bases. Germline-derived CDR1 and CDR2 are ENHRY and SYGVKD. This CDR3 is built from 13 residues. This chain's CDR3 is CAISGQGVYEQYF. CDR3 in DNA: TGTGCCATCAGTGGGCAGGGGGTCTACGAGCAGTACTTC.

CDR3 loop: CASKSDRSSTNEKLFF. Written as DNA, the CDR3 is TGTGCCAGTAAGTCGGACAGAAGTTCAACTAATGAAAAACTGTTTTTT. The V and J genes are TRBV19 and TRBJ1-4; the D gene is possibly TRBD1 (6 bases). The V end lost 7 bases, the J end lost 0 bases, and 15 bases lay between the germline ends. Per germline, CDR1 LNHDA and CDR2 SQIVND (reference sequence). This CDR3 comprises 16 residues.

The chain recombines TRBV5-4 with TRBJ2-3; D is possibly TRBD2 (6 bases). Germline lookup yields CDR1 SGHNT and CDR2 YYREEE (reference sequence). V gave up 2 bases and J gave up 4 bases, with 11 bases separating them. This CDR3 has 14 amino acids. The CDR3 DNA is TGTGCCAGCAGCTTACGGGGGAGTGCAGATACGCAGTATTTT. Residues: CASSLRGSADTQYF. Variable domain in full (rest from reference TRBV5-4 and TRBJ2-3): ETGVTQSPTHLIKTRGQQVTLRCSSQSGHNTVSWYQQALGQGPQFIFQYYREEENGRGNFPPRFSGLQFPNYSSELNVNALELDDSALYLCASSLRGSADTQYFGPGTRLTVL.

The rearrangement uses TRBV11-3 and TRBJ1-2, with D maybe TRBD1 (5 bases). The CDR3 is made up of 13 amino acids. Trimming removed 2 bases from V and 7 bases from J, with 11 bases in between. Germline V lookup: CDR1 SGHNT, CDR2 YENEEA. The CDR3 bases are TGTGCCAGCAGCTTATCAGGGTTGGTTGGCTACACCTTC. Translated: CASSLSGLVGYTF.

This sequence joins TRBV29-1 and TRBJ1-2; 11 bases are a match to TRBD1. V lost 0 bases to trimming and J lost 6 bases; unmatched junction nucleotides: 12. CDR1 is SQVTM and CDR2 is ANQGSEA in the germline V gene. This CDR3 comprises 17 residues. CDR3 DNA sequence: TGCAGCGTTGAAGATCAGGACAGGGGGCGCGGGTTTGATGGCTACACCTTC. It yields the protein CSVEDQDRGRGFDGYTF. Using reference TRBV29-1 and TRBJ1-2 for the parts outside the CDR3, the full variable domain is SAVISQKPSRDICQRGTSLTIQCQVDSQVTMMFWYRQQPGQSLTLIATANQGSEATYESGFVIDKFPISRPNLTFSTLTVSNMSPEDSSIYLCSVEDQDRGRGFDGYTFGSGTRLTVV.

V usage is TRBV5-1 and J usage is TRBJ2-3; TRBD2 might be the D (5 bases). Germline values: CDR1 SGHRS, CDR2 YFSETQ. V gave up 4 bases and J gave up 6 bases, with 9 bases separating them. CDR3 length: 12 residues. The CDR3: CASSASGDTQYF. DNA for the CDR3: TGCGCCAGCAGCGCCTCGGGGGATACGCAGTATTTT.

This clone was counted many times. This chain uses TRBV5-1 with TRBJ2-5; 8 bases agree with TRBD2. The CDR3 is made up of 15 amino acids. Germline values: CDR1 SGHRS, CDR2 YFSETQ. V dropped 4 bases and J dropped 1; count of bases not matched to a gene: 6. The CDR3 sequence is CASSLAGPRQETQYF. The CDR3 DNA reads as TGCGCCAGCAGCCTAGCGGGCCCCCGCCAAGAGACCCAGTACTTC.

The chain is built from TRBV27 and TRBJ2-1; D is perhaps TRBD2 (6 bases). Trimming shortened V by 5 bases and J by 9 bases, and 14 bases separated the two germline ends. The germline V gene encodes CDR1 MNHEY and CDR2 SMNVEV (reference sequence). The CDR3 sequence is 13 residues long. The chain's CDR3 is CASSPLVGGEQFF. CDR3 nucleotide sequence: TGTGCCAGCAGTCCCCTCGTGGGGGGTGAGCAGTTCTTC.

This chain connects TRBV28 to TRBJ1-1; 9 nucleotides line up with TRBD1. V lost 6 bases to trimming and J lost 8 bases; unmatched junction nucleotides: 13. This CDR3 comprises 15 residues. CDR1 and CDR2 from the germline V gene are MDHEN and SYDVKM. In DNA form, the CDR3 reads TGTGCCAGCAGGCGAGGGACAGGGTGGATTACGGAAGCTTTCTTT. This gives the protein CASRRGTGWITEAFF. The complete variable domain, with remaining parts taken from reference TRBV28 and TRBJ1-1, reads DVKVTQSSRYLVKRTGEKVFLECVQDMDHENMFWYRQDPGLGLRLIYFSYDVKMKEKGDIPEGYSVSREKKERFSLILESASTNQTSMYLCASRRGTGWITEAFFGQGTRLTVV.

This chain uses TRBV2 with TRBJ1-1; maybe TRBD1 (6 bases). This CDR3 comprises 14 residues. Germline CDR1 SNHLY, CDR2 FYNNEI. Trimming stripped 6 bases from V and 4 bases from J, with 15 bases between. The CDR3 nucleotides read TGTGCCAGCAGGGCTACAGGGCGGATCACTGAAGCTTTCTTT. Encoded protein: CASRATGRITEAFF.

The V and J genes are TRBV7-9 and TRBJ2-3; D gene unclear. The CDR3 totals 14 residues. Trimming pared 3 bases from V and 0 bases from J, leaving 7 bases between. The germline V gene encodes CDR1 SEHNR and CDR2 FQNEAQ (reference sequence). CDR3 sequence (DNA): TGTGCCAGCAGCTTGGCGGCTAGCACAGATACGCAGTATTTT. This sequence encodes CASSLAASTDTQYF.

The genes are TRBV6-5 and TRBJ2-1; 8 bases match TRBD1. The CDR3 loop spans 14 amino acids. The V and J ends lost 5 bases and 6 bases, in that order; junction bases with no gene match: 6. Germline CDR1 reads MNHEY; CDR2 reads SVGAGI. The CDR3 reads CASSTGQEPNEQFF. The CDR3 DNA reads TGTGCCAGCAGTACGGGACAGGAACCCAATGAGCAGTTCTTC.

The V gene is TRBV4-1, the J gene TRBJ1-1; D is unresolved. The CDR3 has 12 amino acids. The V gene lost 5 bases and the J gene lost 7 bases, with 11 bases spanning the gap. The germline CDR1 and CDR2 sequences are MGHRA and YSYEKL. CDR3 sequence (DNA): TGCGCCAGCAGCTCGCACCCGGGTGAAGCTTTCTTT. Translation: CASSSHPGEAFF.

This sequence joins TRBV18 and TRBJ1-5; 9 bases match TRBD1. CDR3 length: 16 residues. The germline gives CDR1 KGHSH, CDR2 LQKENI. J lost 3 bases, V lost 0 bases, and 3 bases had no gene match. The CDR3 reads CASSPPGQGNNQPQHF. In DNA, the CDR3 is TGTGCCAGCTCACCACCGGGACAGGGAAACAATCAGCCCCAGCATTTT. Filled out from reference TRBV18 and TRBJ1-5, the complete variable domain reads NAGVMQNPRHLVRRRGQEARLRCSPMKGHSHVYWYRQLPEEGLKFMVYLQKENIIDESGMPKERFSAEFPKEGPSILRIQQVVRGDSAAYFCASSPPGQGNNQPQHFGDGTRLSIL.

V usage is TRBV18 and J usage is TRBJ2-5, with D maybe TRBD1 (6 bases). The germline V and J ends were trimmed by 6 bases and 2 bases, with 16 bases remaining between them. From germline, CDR1 is KGHSH and CDR2 LQKENI. This CDR3 spans 15 amino acids. The CDR3 DNA reads TGTGCCAGCTCCCCTCTCAGGGGCGTGCAAGAGACCCAGTACTTC. Its translation: CASSPLRGVQETQYF.

This chain connects TRBV5-1 to TRBJ1-4, with a possible D match to TRBD1 (5 bases). The CDR3 spans 16 residues. The germline CDR1 and CDR2 sequences are SGHRS and YFSETQ. V lost 0 bases to trimming and J lost 4 bases, with 13 bases between them. Here the CDR3 DNA reads TGCGCCAGCAGCTTGGGCGGGGCTGCTGTTAATGAAAAACTGTTTTTT. Protein: CASSLGGAAVNEKLFF.

V and J are TRBV9 and TRBJ2-5; 7 nucleotides line up with TRBD2. CDR3 size: 14 residues. Germline V CDR1 and CDR2: SGDLS, YYNGEE. Germline trimming cut 4 bases from V and 4 bases from J; bases unmatched to any gene: 7. The CDR3 DNA reads TGTGCCAGCAGCCCAACCGGCGGGGGAGAGACCCAGTACTTC. Its protein product is CASSPTGGGETQYF.

This clone was found once. V gene TRBV6-1 combines with J gene TRBJ2-6; 8 bases line up with TRBD1. CDR1 is MNHNS, CDR2 SASEGT, per germline. The CDR3 has 17 residues. V dropped 4 bases and J dropped 0; count of bases not matched to a gene: 5. This CDR3 reads CASSVRTGRSGANVLTF. In nucleotides, the CDR3 is TGTGCCAGCAGTGTTCGGACAGGGCGCTCTGGGGCCAACGTCCTGACTTTC.

The J gene is TRBJ2-1, the V gene TRBV7-9, with 8 bases aligning to TRBD2. The germline V gene has CDR1 SEHNR and CDR2 FQNEAQ (reference sequence). This CDR3 is 17 amino acids long. The ends lost 5 bases at V and 1 base at J; junction bases unmatched: 10. CDR3 DNA sequence: TGTGCCAGCAGCCCTAGGGGCGGGAGGACATCCTACAATGAGCAGTTCTTC. This sequence encodes CASSPRGGRTSYNEQFF.

This clone was detected a few times. The chain carries TRBV7-2 and TRBJ2-7; D might be TRBD2 (6 bases). V lost 1 base to trimming and J lost 1 base, with 8 bases between them. CDR3 length equals 14 residues. Looked up from germline, CDR1 is SGHTA and CDR2 is FQGNSA. Here the CDR3 DNA reads TGTGCCAGCAGCTTAGGGGCGGGATCCTACGAGCAGTACGTC. This gives the protein CASSLGAGSYEQYV.

The chain employs TRBV19 and TRBJ2-2; 7 positions match TRBD2. The germline CDR1 and CDR2 sequences are LNHDA and SQIVND (reference sequence). The junction had 10 bases not matched to a gene; V was cut back by 5 bases and J by 1 base. The CDR3 has 17 residues. The CDR3 sequence is CASSPQWGGLNTGELFF. The CDR3 DNA reads as TGTGCCAGTAGTCCTCAATGGGGGGGATTGAACACCGGGGAGCTGTTTTTT.

This clone was detected only a few times. V gene TRBV5-6 combines with J gene TRBJ2-4; weak D call: TRBD2 (5 bases). With 5 bases removed from V and 0 bases from J, the gap between germline ends came to 15 bases. Germline assignment: CDR1 SGHDT and CDR2 YYEEEE. This CDR3 is 16 amino acids long. The CDR3 region is CASSYTEDLAKNIQYF. The CDR3 DNA reads as TGTGCCAGCAGTTATACAGAGGACTTAGCCAAAAACATTCAGTACTTC. The entire variable domain, with the rest obtained from reference TRBV5-6 and TRBJ2-4, is as follows: DAGVTQSPTHLIKTRGQQVTLRCSPKSGHDTVSWYQQALGQGPQFIFQYYEEEERQRGNFPDRFSGHQFPNYSSELNVNALLLGDSALYLCASSYTEDLAKNIQYFGAGTRLSVL.

The gene calls are TRBV28 and TRBJ1-1; the D gene is possibly TRBD1 (6 bases). Germline CDR1 and CDR2: MDHEN and SYDVKM. The ends were cut back, 4 bases at V and 10 bases at J, with 22 bases in the middle. CDR3 length: 15 residues. In DNA, the CDR3 is TGTGCCAGCAGTTCCGACAGCCAGGGGTTTAAGGGAGCTTTCTTT. Protein product: CASSSDSQGFKGAFF. Full variable domain (rest looked up from reference TRBV28 and TRBJ1-1): DVKVTQSSRYLVKRTGEKVFLECVQDMDHENMFWYRQDPGLGLRLIYFSYDVKMKEKGDIPEGYSVSREKKERFSLILESASTNQTSMYLCASSSDSQGFKGAFFGQGTRLTVV.

The V gene is TRBV27, the J gene TRBJ2-1; D is perhaps TRBD2 (5 bases). This CDR3 has 13 amino acids. Germline assignment: CDR1 MNHEY and CDR2 SMNVEV (reference sequence). The germline V and J ends were trimmed by 6 bases and 9 bases, with 15 bases remaining between them. The CDR3 bases are TGTGCCAGCAGCTTTGACCGAGGGATTGAGCAGTTCTTC. Amino acid sequence: CASSFDRGIEQFF.

This clone showed up just a few times. The chain employs TRBV7-9 and TRBJ1-4; TRBD1 is a possible D gene (5 bases). The CDR3 consists of 14 residues. Germline V CDR1 and CDR2: SEHNR, FQNEAQ (reference sequence). V lost 0 bases and J lost 8, with 10 bases in between. DNA of the CDR3: TGTGCCAGCAGCTTAGCCGCGCGGGACGAAAAACTGTTTTTT. Translation gives CASSLAARDEKLFF.